This T cell receptor beta chain was retrieved from a study of blood T cell repertoires in COVID-19. For the study at large: T cells, B-cell-depleted T cells, or PBMCs supplied cDNA or gDNA.

This CDR3 is built from 15 residues. Trimming cost V 3 bases and J 0 bases, with 11 bases left between them. Germline V gene data show CDR1 as GTSNPN and CDR2 as SVGIG (reference sequence). Libraries were prepared by immunoSEQ multiplex PCR; TCRdb keeps only in-frame clonotypes and omits some of them. The table shows about 160,000 clones, with roughly 73% occurring only once. What was sequenced was peripheral blood. V usage is TRBV30 and J usage is TRBJ2-2; D possibly corresponds to TRBD1 (5 bases). The source of this sequence is a man in his 70s with acute or convalescent COVID-19. The CDR3 loop reads CAWSFQGANTGELFF. The DNA for the CDR3 is TGTGCCTGGAGCTTCCAGGGTGCGAACACCGGGGAGCTGTTTTTT.